The next 13 T cell receptor beta chains were all read from a single sample in a study of PD-1 blockade in classical Hodgkin lymphoma. Time point here: cycle 4 day 1 (C4D1), after five to seven weeks of nivolumab. Every patient experienced relapse after autologous stem cell transplantation, and brentuximab vedotin exposure varied. Thawed PBMCs supplied CD8+ T cells via magnetic negative selection. Clones were sequenced by immunoSEQ multiplex PCR, and TCRdb holds only the in-frame ones, with some missing. The sample contains some 2,500 clones, roughly 57% of which appear only once. Specimen: CD8+ T cells from blood, collected before the fourth cycle of nivolumab. Receptors were obtained from a human donor with classical Hodgkin lymphoma.

The CDR3 coding sequence is TGCGCCAGCAGCCAAGCGTTTCGGGACGACCAGCCCCAGCATTTT. This encodes CASSQAFRDDQPQHF. The rearrangement uses TRBV4-1 and TRBJ1-5; D is perhaps TRBD1 (5 bases). V was trimmed by 1 base and J by 7 bases, leaving 14 bases between them. The length of the CDR3 is 15 residues. Germline CDR1 MGHRA, CDR2 YSYEKL.

The chain combines TRBV5-4 with TRBJ2-1; D is possibly TRBD1 (6 bases). The CDR3 contains 15 residues. V was pared by 4 bases and J by 7 bases, with 18 bases between. Germline CDR1 and CDR2: SGHNT and YYREEE (reference sequence). Written as DNA, the CDR3 is TGTGCCAGCAGCCCAATCCTGACAGGTTCGAATGAGCAGTTCTTC. Its translation: CASSPILTGSNEQFF.

This clone has just a few counts. This chain connects TRBV5-8 to TRBJ2-7, with TRBD2 matching 9 bases. The CDR3 totals 14 residues. CDR1 is SGHTS and CDR2 is YDEGEE in the germline V gene. V was pared by 2 bases and J by 2 bases, with 2 bases of the junction left unmatched. The CDR3 nucleotides are TGTGCCAGCAGCTTTGGCGGGGGGGCCTACGAGCAGTACTTC. Residues: CASSFGGGAYEQYF. Full variable domain (outside the CDR3, taken from reference TRBV5-8 and TRBJ2-7): EAGVTQSPTHLIKTRGQQATLRCSPISGHTSVYWYQQALGLGLQFLLWYDEGEERNRGNFPPRFSGRQFPNYSSELNVNALELEDSALYLCASSFGGGAYEQYFGPGTRLTVT.

CDR3 in DNA: TGTGCCAGCAGCTTAAAGGGGTACAATGAGCAGTTCTTC. It translates to CASSLKGYNEQFF. The rearrangement links TRBV7-9 to TRBJ2-1, with D perhaps matching TRBD1 (5 bases). CDR3 size: 13 residues. V was pared by 2 bases and J by 4 bases, with 6 bases between. Germline lookup yields CDR1 SEHNR and CDR2 FQNEAQ (reference sequence). Full variable domain (outside the CDR3, taken from reference TRBV7-9 and TRBJ2-1): DTGVSQNPRHKITKRGQNVTFRCDPISEHNRLYWYRQTLGQGPEFLTYFQNEAQLEKSRLLSDRFSAERPKGSFSTLEIQRTEQGDSAMYLCASSLKGYNEQFFGPGTRLTVL.

This clone showed up just a few times. The gene calls are TRBV11-2 and TRBJ1-1; D ambiguous. Trimming removed 7 bases from V and 0 bases from J, with 9 bases in between. Germline lookup yields CDR1 SGHAT and CDR2 FQNNGV. The CDR3 spans 13 residues. The CDR3, as DNA: TGTGCCAGCACATGGACGGTGAACACTGAAGCTTTCTTT. It translates to CASTWTVNTEAFF.

The V gene is TRBV2, the J gene TRBJ1-2; a weak D match, TRBD1 (6 bases). Trimming took off 3 bases at V and 3 bases at J, with 11 bases between the two ends. Germline V gene sequence: CDR1 SNHLY, CDR2 FYNNEI. This CDR3 spans 14 amino acids. CDR3 in DNA: TGTGCCAGCAGTGAGGGGGCGCGCGACTATGGCTACACCTTC. Its translation: CASSEGARDYGYTF.

The chain is built from TRBV6-1 and TRBJ1-2, with D possibly TRBD1 on 5 matching bases. V was pared by 6 bases and J by 0 bases, with 11 bases between. Germline V gene data show CDR1 as MNHNS and CDR2 as SASEGT. CDR3 length: 14 residues. Here the CDR3 reads CASSGTVANYGYTF. DNA of the CDR3: TGTGCCAGCAGCGGGACGGTAGCTAACTATGGCTACACCTTC.

This chain joins TRBV5-1 and TRBJ2-2; the D gene could be TRBD1 or TRBD2 (6 bases each). The germline V and J ends were trimmed by 3 bases and 3 bases, with 18 bases remaining between them. In germline, CDR1 is SGHRS, CDR2 YFSETQ. CDR3 size: 17 residues. CDR3 sequence: CASSYQEGVGYTGELFF. Written as DNA, the CDR3 is TGCGCCAGCAGCTACCAGGAGGGGGTAGGGTACACCGGGGAGCTGTTTTTT.

The chain carries TRBV6-6 and TRBJ2-1, with D unclear. Germline CDR1 reads MNHNY; CDR2 reads SVGAGI (reference sequence). The CDR3 is 11 residues long. V lost 8 bases and J 4 bases, leaving 6 bases between the germline ends. The CDR3 DNA follows: TGTGCCAGCGGGGAATACAATGAGCAGTTCTTC. The encoded protein is CASGEYNEQFF.

The rearrangement links TRBV27 to TRBJ1-5; no clear D. The CDR3 is 14 amino acids. Looked up from germline, CDR1 is MNHEY and CDR2 is SMNVEV (reference sequence). The V and J ends lost 8 bases and 5 bases respectively, with 16 bases between them. CDR3 nucleotides: TGTGCCAGCGCGACCAGCCCCGATTATCAGCCCCAGCATTTT. This gives the protein CASATSPDYQPQHF.

CDR3 amino acids: CASSEGSGNTGELFF. The CDR3 DNA follows: TGTGCCAGCAGTGAAGGTAGCGGGAACACCGGGGAGCTGTTTTTT. V and J are TRBV6-4 and TRBJ2-2, with a weak D call TRBD2 (6 bases). Trimming took off 3 bases at V and 1 base at J, with 9 bases between the two ends. CDR1 MRHNA and CDR2 SNTAGT come from the germline V gene. The CDR3 length is 15 residues.

In its sample, this clone was seen once. The CDR3 loop is CAISPGTGDQPQHF. The CDR3 DNA follows: TGTGCCATCTCACCCGGGACAGGGGATCAGCCCCAGCATTTT. The chain employs TRBV19 and TRBJ1-5, with 10 positions matching TRBD1. The CDR3 has 14 amino acids. V trimming: 10 bases; J trimming: 5 bases; junction bases outside the gene matches: 8. Germline V gives CDR1 LNHDA, CDR2 SQIVND (reference sequence).

The chain recombines TRBV4-3 with TRBJ2-2; D is tentatively TRBD1 or TRBD2 (5 bases each). CDR1 and CDR2 from the germline V gene are LGHNA and YSLEER. V was pared by 0 bases and J by 4 bases, with 15 bases between. The CDR3 covers 17 residues. Here the CDR3 DNA reads TGCGCCAGCAGCCAAGATGGGACCGCGTCACGCACCGGGGAGCTGTTTTTT. Protein: CASSQDGTASRTGELFF.